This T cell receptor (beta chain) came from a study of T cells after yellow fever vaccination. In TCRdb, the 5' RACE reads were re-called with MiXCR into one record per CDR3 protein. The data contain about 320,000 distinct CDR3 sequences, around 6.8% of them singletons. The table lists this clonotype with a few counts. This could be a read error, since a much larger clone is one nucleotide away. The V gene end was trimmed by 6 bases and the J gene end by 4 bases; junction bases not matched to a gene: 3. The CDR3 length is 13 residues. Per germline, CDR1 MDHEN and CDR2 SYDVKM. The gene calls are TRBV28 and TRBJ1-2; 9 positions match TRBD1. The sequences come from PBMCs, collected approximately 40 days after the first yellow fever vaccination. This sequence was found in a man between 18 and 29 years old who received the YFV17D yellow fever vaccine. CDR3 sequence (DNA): TGTGCCAGCAGGCAGACAGGGGGCTATGGCTACACCTTC. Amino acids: CASRQTGGYGYTF.